Listed below are T cell receptor beta chains from one sample, sequenced in a study of CD8+CD57+ T cells in acquired aplastic anemia. TCRdb reanalysed the reads using MiXCR and keeps one entry per CDR3 protein. Of 250,000 to 300,000 distinct CDR3 sequences listed, approximately 56% are singletons. The sample taken for sequencing was sorted CD4+, CD8+, or CD8+CD57+ T cells (not recorded which) from PBMCs. The receptors derive from a human donor with severe aplastic anemia or a healthy control (not recorded which). CDR3s include the opening cysteine and the closing phenylalanine or tryptophan. A D gene is named only where the DNA matches it firmly.

d_call: .
v_call: TRBV20-1
j_call: TRBJ1-2
cdr3_aa: CSASSEGGGYTF

d_call: .
v_call: TRBV20-1
j_call: TRBJ1-4
cdr3_aa: CSAMRGLLIFF

d_call: TRBD2
v_call: TRBV6-5
j_call: TRBJ2-7
cdr3_aa: CASSKSGGRSSYEQYF

d_call: TRBD1
v_call: TRBV10-1
j_call: TRBJ2-7
cdr3_aa: CASIMDGQGAWEQYF

d_call: .
v_call: TRBV7-9
j_call: TRBJ1-2
cdr3_aa: CASSYGQGSNGYTF

d_call: TRBD1
v_call: TRBV2
j_call: TRBJ1-4
cdr3_aa: CARKTGEGGEKLFF

d_call: .
v_call: TRBV20-1
j_call: TRBJ1-1
cdr3_aa: CSARGVLATEAFF

d_call: TRBD1
v_call: TRBV25-1
j_call: TRBJ1-5
cdr3_aa: CASSFRDRGRFQPQHF

d_call: .
v_call: TRBV20-1
j_call: TRBJ2-7
cdr3_aa: CSARDPSHQNEQYF

d_call: TRBD2
v_call: TRBV7-7
j_call: TRBJ2-5
cdr3_aa: CASSWTSGVEETQYF

d_call: .
v_call: TRBV5-6
j_call: TRBJ2-2
cdr3_aa: CASSGEGRGSTGELFF

d_call: TRBD1
v_call: TRBV12-3/TRBV12-4
j_call: TRBJ2-2
cdr3_aa: CASSLGDRVDTGELFF

d_call: TRBD1
v_call: TRBV29-1
j_call: TRBJ2-1
cdr3_aa: CSVAGQGSNNEQFF

d_call: .
v_call: TRBV7-2
j_call: TRBJ2-1
cdr3_aa: CASSFSERGGEQFF

d_call: TRBD2
v_call: TRBV7-2
j_call: TRBJ2-3
cdr3_aa: CASSFSGGWTDTQYF

d_call: .
v_call: TRBV20-1
j_call: TRBJ2-2
cdr3_aa: CSASLGSWTGELFF

d_call: .
v_call: TRBV24-1
j_call: TRBJ1-5
cdr3_aa: CAPGPRYKPQHF

d_call: .
v_call: TRBV10-3
j_call: TRBJ2-1
cdr3_aa: CATTSPDTYNEQFF

d_call: TRBD1
v_call: TRBV5-1
j_call: TRBJ2-5
cdr3_aa: CASSTGDSAKETQYF

d_call: TRBD1
v_call: TRBV20-1
j_call: TRBJ1-2
cdr3_aa: CSASTGTGFFNYGYTF

d_call: .
v_call: TRBV7-9
j_call: TRBJ1-5
cdr3_aa: CASSLRGQHF

d_call: .
v_call: TRBV19
j_call: TRBJ1-5
cdr3_aa: CASSIQGQANQPQHF

d_call: .
v_call: TRBV7-6
j_call: TRBJ2-1
cdr3_aa: CASSPFPLCSYNEQFF

d_call: .
v_call: TRBV6-5
j_call: TRBJ1-6
cdr3_aa: CASSEQGDLHF

d_call: TRBD1
v_call: TRBV7-2
j_call: TRBJ2-7
cdr3_aa: CVSSADRGRTTSYEQYF

d_call: .
v_call: TRBV7-2
j_call: TRBJ1-6
cdr3_aa: CASSPQGIPQYSPLHF

d_call: TRBD1
v_call: TRBV2
j_call: TRBJ1-6
cdr3_aa: CASQDRVQSPLHF

d_call: TRBD1
v_call: TRBV4-3
j_call: TRBJ1-6
cdr3_aa: CASSQAQGAGSPLHF

d_call: .
v_call: TRBV19
j_call: TRBJ1-2
cdr3_aa: CASSMEAYGYTF

d_call: .
v_call: TRBV5-1
j_call: TRBJ1-5
cdr3_aa: CASSQGHNQPQHF

d_call: .
v_call: TRBV2
j_call: TRBJ1-2
cdr3_aa: CASSESGFQGGYTF

d_call: .
v_call: TRBV7-2
j_call: TRBJ2-7
cdr3_aa: CASSLGGGRGEQYF

d_call: .
v_call: TRBV9
j_call: TRBJ2-3
cdr3_aa: CASSVSLVGDTQYF

d_call: TRBD2
v_call: TRBV5-1
j_call: TRBJ2-5
cdr3_aa: CASSPSGLAGQETQYF

d_call: TRBD1
v_call: TRBV7-2
j_call: TRBJ1-2
cdr3_aa: CASSLGVEGARRGYTF

d_call: .
v_call: TRBV5-1
j_call: TRBJ1-3
cdr3_aa: CASKEGAAGNTIYF

d_call: .
v_call: TRBV12-5
j_call: TRBJ1-5
cdr3_aa: CASGLGADTHQPQHF

d_call: TRBD1
v_call: TRBV28
j_call: TRBJ2-7
cdr3_aa: CASRGTGAAWRDEQYF

d_call: .
v_call: TRBV19
j_call: TRBJ1-5
cdr3_aa: CASSIVTGSGQPQHF

d_call: .
v_call: TRBV7-7
j_call: TRBJ2-5
cdr3_aa: CASSLRTSETQYF

d_call: .
v_call: TRBV4-1
j_call: TRBJ1-5
cdr3_aa: CASSHEPPRAGNQPQHF

d_call: .
v_call: TRBV10-3
j_call: TRBJ1-1
cdr3_aa: CAMGVSDAREGTEAFF

d_call: TRBD1
v_call: TRBV20-1
j_call: TRBJ1-1
cdr3_aa: CSARDRGYSNTGAFF

d_call: .
v_call: TRBV20-1
j_call: TRBJ1-3
cdr3_aa: CSARVARGVHSGNTIYF

d_call: .
v_call: TRBV2
j_call: TRBJ1-5
cdr3_aa: CASSVGRGNQPQHF

d_call: .
v_call: TRBV20-1
j_call: TRBJ1-5
cdr3_aa: CSASWQGTQPQHF

d_call: .
v_call: TRBV30
j_call: TRBJ2-4
cdr3_aa: CAWRGSAKNIQYF

d_call: .
v_call: TRBV4-3
j_call: TRBJ1-5
cdr3_aa: CASSQSLRGNQPQHF

d_call: .
v_call: TRBV15
j_call: TRBJ1-2
cdr3_aa: CDRSGYTF

d_call: .
v_call: TRBV29-1
j_call: TRBJ2-1
cdr3_aa: CSVELVYNEQFF

d_call: .
v_call: TRBV9
j_call: TRBJ1-5
cdr3_aa: CASSAWGSNQPQHF

d_call: TRBD2
v_call: TRBV6-2/TRBV6-3
j_call: TRBJ2-5
cdr3_aa: CASSRGQKTSGGEETQYF

d_call: .
v_call: TRBV24-1
j_call: TRBJ1-2
cdr3_aa: CATSDRSRDNYGYTF